These 25 T cell receptor beta chains were all obtained from the same sample, sequenced in a study of T cell responses to AZD1222 COVID-19 vaccine. Data came from immunoSEQ multiplex PCR; TCRdb stores just in-frame clones and leaves some out. This table has over 100,000 clones, 90% appearing once. Sequencing was performed on peripheral blood, taken on day 0 of AZD1222 vaccination. All receptors come from an adult in good health.

J is TRBJ1-4 and V is TRBV4-3; 10 bases fit TRBD1. This CDR3 has 14 residues. Germline assignment: CDR1 LGHNA and CDR2 YSLEER. Germline trimming cut 4 bases from V and 7 bases from J; bases unmatched to any gene: 3. The CDR3 nucleotides are TGCGCCAGCAGCCCGAGGACAGGGGGTGAAAAACTGTTTTTT. Protein sequence: CASSPRTGGEKLFF.

CDR3 loop: CSGEGQGFDEQFF. As DNA, the CDR3 is TGCAGCGGAGAGGGACAGGGTTTTGATGAGCAGTTCTTC. The chain uses TRBV29-1 and TRBJ2-1; 9 bases match TRBD1. V was clipped by 7 bases and J by 8 bases; unmatched bases: 9. CDR1 is SQVTM and CDR2 is ANQGSEA in the germline V gene. There are 13 residues in the CDR3.

The chain links TRBV5-1 to TRBJ2-1, with TRBD2 matching over 11 bases. Trimming removed 6 bases from V and 6 bases from J; junction bases left unmatched: 8. Per germline, CDR1 SGHRS and CDR2 YFSETQ. CDR3 size: 15 residues. In DNA form, the CDR3 reads TGCGCCAGCACTCAACTAGCGGGGGTCTCCAATGAGCAGTTCTTC. Translated: CASTQLAGVSNEQFF.

The rearrangement uses TRBV19 and TRBJ2-2, with a tentative D call TRBD1 (6 bases). This CDR3 has 19 amino acids. CDR1 and CDR2 from the germline V gene are LNHDA and SQIVND (reference sequence). V lost 6 bases and J 1 base, leaving 24 bases between the germline ends. CDR3 loop: CASRSVPPRQARNTGELFF. The CDR3 region has the DNA TGTGCCAGTAGAAGCGTACCTCCCCGACAGGCCAGGAACACCGGGGAGCTGTTTTTT.

The V and J genes are TRBV10-3 and TRBJ1-4, with D uncertain. CDR1 is ENHRY, CDR2 SYGVKD, per germline. The CDR3 has 12 residues. V lost 3 bases to trimming and J lost 8 bases, with 7 bases between them. The chain's CDR3 is CAISDAQEKLFF. CDR3 coding DNA: TGTGCCATCAGTGATGCCCAGGAAAAACTGTTTTTT.

This rearrangement joins TRBV6-2 or TRBV6-3 to TRBJ1-1; D call uncertain. With 6 bases removed from V and 2 bases from J, the gap between germline ends came to 4 bases. The CDR3 spans 11 residues. Germline lookup yields CDR1 MNHEY and CDR2 SVGEGT. DNA for the CDR3: TGTGCCAGCAGATACAACACTGAAGCTTTCTTT. This encodes CASRYNTEAFF.

The genes are TRBV11-2 and TRBJ1-1, with 8 bases matching TRBD1. Germline V gene sequence: CDR1 SGHAT, CDR2 FQNNGV. V lost 4 bases and J lost 3; bases outside the gene matches: 16. This CDR3 is built from 18 residues. CDR3 nucleotides: TGTGCCAGCAGCTCCGGGACAGGATCTAGCCTTGAGGACACTGAAGCTTTCTTT. As protein: CASSSGTGSSLEDTEAFF.

V and J are TRBV30 and TRBJ1-5; no definite D call. Germline V lookup: CDR1 GTSNPN, CDR2 SVGIG (reference sequence). V gave up 1 base and J gave up 5 bases, with 9 bases separating them. The CDR3 length is 13 residues. DNA for the CDR3: TGTGCCTGGAGTGGGTCCTCATATCAGCCCCAGCATTTT. Its protein product is CAWSGSSYQPQHF.

The rearrangement uses TRBV7-8 and TRBJ1-3; D gene unclear. Trimming removed 5 bases from V and 0 bases from J, with 23 bases in between. The CDR3 spans 19 residues. Germline loops: CDR1 SGHVS, CDR2 FQNEAQ. CDR3 loop: CASSHRQGLTRSSGNTIYF. CDR3 DNA: TGTGCCAGCAGCCATAGACAAGGACTGACGAGGAGCTCTGGAAACACCATATATTTT.

This clone has a single count. The rearrangement uses TRBV2 and TRBJ1-1, with D possibly TRBD1 on 5 matching bases. The V gene lost 7 bases and the J gene lost 13 bases, with 19 bases spanning the gap. CDR3 length: 12 residues. Germline loops: CDR1 SNHLY, CDR2 FYNNEI. The CDR3 nucleotides read TGTGCCAGCATCCTAGGTTTGGGGGTTTGTTTCTTT. This codes for CASILGLGVCFF.

V gene TRBV7-2 combines with J gene TRBJ1-6; tentatively, D is TRBD1 (5 bases). The V gene's germline CDR1 is SGHTA and CDR2 FQGNSA. The CDR3 is made up of 15 amino acids. V was pared by 4 bases and J by 7 bases, with 14 bases between. The chain's CDR3 is CASSSTGTLNSPLHF. The CDR3, as DNA: TGTGCCAGCAGCTCGACCGGGACCTTAAATTCACCCCTCCACTTT. The full variable domain, with the rest looked up from reference TRBV7-2 and TRBJ1-6, is GAGVSQSPSNKVTEKGKDVELRCDPISGHTALYWYRQSLGQGLEFLIYFQGNSAPDKSGLPSDRFSAERTGGSVSTLTIQRTQQEDSAVYLCASSSTGTLNSPLHFGNGTRLTVT.

This sequence joins TRBV9 and TRBJ1-2; 9 nucleotides line up with TRBD1. V lost 1 base and J lost 5; bases outside the gene matches: 6. The CDR3 has 15 residues. The germline V gene has CDR1 SGDLS and CDR2 YYNGEE. The chain's CDR3 is CASSVRDREPYGYTF. The CDR3 DNA sequence: TGTGCCAGCAGCGTAAGGGACAGGGAGCCTTATGGCTACACCTTC.

In this sample, this clone turned up a few times. The genes are TRBV11-2 and TRBJ2-1; D is uncertain. Per germline, CDR1 SGHAT and CDR2 FQNNGV. This CDR3 is 12 amino acids long. Trimming took off 5 bases at V and 9 bases at J, with 11 bases between the two ends. This CDR3 is CASSPGWGEQFF. CDR3 in DNA: TGTGCCAGCAGCCCAGGCTGGGGTGAGCAGTTCTTC.

The chain joins TRBV13 to TRBJ1-2, with 9 bases lining up with TRBD1. This CDR3 region has 13 residues. The J segment lost 5 bases and the V segment lost 4 bases, leaving 2 bases of the junction unmatched. Germline CDR1 and CDR2: PRHDT and FYEKMQ (reference sequence). Here the CDR3 DNA reads TGTGCCAGCAGCTATGGACAGGGGTATGGCTACACCTTC. This gives the protein CASSYGQGYGYTF.

V usage is TRBV12-3 or TRBV12-4 and J usage is TRBJ1-5; tentative D call: TRBD1 (6 bases). The CDR3 contains 13 residues. The V end was cut by 5 bases, the J end by 4 bases, with 9 bases between. In DNA form, the CDR3 reads TGTGCCAGCAGTCCCAGGGGAAATCAGCCCCAGCATTTT. Protein product: CASSPRGNQPQHF.

V gene TRBV4-1 combines with J gene TRBJ2-2; no reliable D call. Germline loops: CDR1 MGHRA, CDR2 YSYEKL. The V gene lost 1 base and the J gene lost 6 bases, with 15 bases spanning the gap. The CDR3 is 16 residues long. DNA of the CDR3: TGCGCCAGCAGCCAAGGTGGGATTCCTACCGCCGGGGAGCTGTTTTTT. As protein: CASSQGGIPTAGELFF.

The rearrangement uses TRBV6-2 or TRBV6-3 and TRBJ1-5; unclear D gene. The length of the CDR3 is 15 residues. V lost 3 bases and J 0 bases, leaving 9 bases between the germline ends. Per the germline V gene, CDR1 is MNHEY and CDR2 is SVGEGT. The CDR3 here is CASSYGRYSNQPQHF. The CDR3 bases are TGTGCCAGCAGTTATGGACGATATAGCAATCAGCCCCAGCATTTT.

This chain links TRBV11-2 with TRBJ2-5; D not certain. Trimming stripped 3 bases from V and 1 base from J, with 9 bases between. The CDR3 extends over 14 amino acids. Germline CDR1 and CDR2: SGHAT and FQNNGV. CDR3 residues: CASSFSTSQETQYF. Written as DNA, the CDR3 is TGTGCCAGCAGCTTTTCAACAAGCCAAGAGACCCAGTACTTC.

This chain uses TRBV24-1 with TRBJ2-7; D possibly corresponds to TRBD1 (6 bases). This CDR3 comprises 14 residues. V lost 10 bases and J lost 1, with 16 bases in between. Germline CDR1 reads KGHDR; CDR2 reads SFDVKD. CDR3 amino acids: CATPEWGPSYEQYF. CDR3 nucleotide sequence: TGTGCCACGCCCGAGTGGGGGCCATCCTACGAGCAGTACTTC.

The chain employs TRBV28 and TRBJ1-5, with D perhaps matching TRBD1 (5 bases). Trimming cost V 3 bases and J 4 bases, with 10 bases left between them. The CDR3 is 14 residues long. CDR1 and CDR2 from the germline V gene are MDHEN and SYDVKM. For the CDR3, the DNA is TGTGCCAGCAGTTTCCAGGGACGAAATCAGCCCCAGCATTTT. The encoded protein is CASSFQGRNQPQHF. Combining the CDR3 with reference TRBV28 and TRBJ1-5 gives the whole variable domain DVKVTQSSRYLVKRTGEKVFLECVQDMDHENMFWYRQDPGLGLRLIYFSYDVKMKEKGDIPEGYSVSREKKERFSLILESASTNQTSMYLCASSFQGRNQPQHFGDGTRLSIL.

This clone was detected a few times. The genes are TRBV11-2 and TRBJ2-1; 11 bases align to TRBD1. The germline V gene encodes CDR1 SGHAT and CDR2 FQNNGV. V was clipped by 2 bases and J by 9 bases; unmatched bases: 9. The CDR3 extends over 16 amino acids. This CDR3 reads CASSLTGTGGIGEQFF. CDR3 sequence (DNA): TGTGCCAGCAGCTTAACCGGGACAGGGGGAATTGGTGAGCAGTTCTTC.

This clone was counted a single time. The J gene is TRBJ1-5, the V gene TRBV7-9; tentatively, D is TRBD1 (5 bases). The V end lost 5 bases, the J end lost 4 bases, and 9 bases lay between the germline ends. The length of the CDR3 is 13 residues. Germline CDR1 and CDR2: SEHNR and FQNEAQ (reference sequence). CDR3 sequence (DNA): TGTGCCAGCAGCATGCAGGGTAATCAGCCCCAGCATTTT. Residues: CASSMQGNQPQHF.

The rearrangement joins TRBV27 to TRBJ2-2; TRBD1 might be the D (7 bases). Germline assignment: CDR1 MNHEY and CDR2 SMNVEV (reference sequence). V lost 2 bases and J 1 base, leaving 11 bases between the germline ends. CDR3 length: 16 amino acids. CDR3 sequence: CASSLRGTVNTGELFF. DNA of the CDR3: TGTGCCAGCAGTTTACGCGGGACAGTGAACACCGGGGAGCTGTTTTTT.

The gene calls are TRBV7-2 and TRBJ2-7; 7 bases line up with TRBD1. Losses at the gene ends were 7 bases for V and 4 bases for J; bases not matched to a gene: 10. The length of the CDR3 is 14 residues. The germline V gene encodes CDR1 SGHTA and CDR2 FQGNSA. The CDR3 bases are TGTGCCAGCACCCCCGCAGGGGGTGGGTACGAGCAGTACTTC. The encoded protein is CASTPAGGGYEQYF.

This chain joins TRBV4-3 and TRBJ1-1; no definite D call. V was cut by 6 bases and J by 1 base, with 15 bases left in between. The CDR3 spans 15 residues. CDR1 LGHNA and CDR2 YSLEER come from the germline V gene. CDR3 sequence: CASRLSDGSNTEAFF. Here the CDR3 DNA reads TGCGCCAGCAGACTAAGTGACGGTTCGAACACTGAAGCTTTCTTT.